This TCR beta chain originates from a study of human T cells and chemical hapten exposure. Study-wide results and limits: TCRs whose frequency exceeded 1 in 1000 remained the same following DPC sensitization.

V gave up 8 bases and J gave up 0 bases, with 11 bases separating them. Germline CDR1 is SEHNR and CDR2 is FQNEAQ (reference sequence). CDR3 length: 14 amino acids. This clonotype was counted at least ten times. What it binds is not known. Described time point: healthy volunteer bleed at 2 weeks. RNA extraction used unfractionated whole blood as the source of total RNA. Unique molecular identifiers were linked by the library to individual cDNA molecules. In the original processing: The median was around 91,000 TCRs per sample, ranging roughly 20,000 to 750,000. Via MiXCR, TCRdb re-called the RACE reads, giving one row per CDR3 protein. The authors' filters were not applied to this entry. The sample lists 75,000 to 100,000 distinct CDR3 sequences; just under 9% were seen once.

Sequencing was done on a sample of whole blood. This rearrangement joins TRBV7-9 to TRBJ1-3, with D uncertain. The sequence was collected from a female donor in good health. Some clones in this sample may be carry-over from other donors' samples. CDR3 bases: TGTGCCAGCTTCCAGGACCTCTCTGGAAACACCATATATTTT. Encoded protein: CASFQDLSGNTIYF.